The present TCR beta chain was sequenced within a study of T cells in Graves' hyperthyroidism and ophthalmopathy. RNA transcripts provided the source from which TCR beta CDR3 regions were amplified. During a first-round RT-PCR of the TCR CDR3, the HTBI primer set was used. TCRdb recomputed calls from the multiplex PCR reads with MiXCR, one row per CDR3 protein. The sample lists fewer than 350,000 distinct CDR3 sequences; roughly 20% were seen once. This clonotype appeared many times. The sequencing input was blood. The sequence derives from a woman aged 40 to 49 with Graves' ophthalmopathy.

CDR3 nucleotides: TGTGCCAGCAGCTTTCGGGACGCAGGAAACTACGAGCAGTACTTC. Protein product: CASSFRDAGNYEQYF. V and J are TRBV5-4 and TRBJ2-7; perhaps D is TRBD1 or TRBD2 (5 bases each). The CDR3 has 15 amino acids. The V end lost 2 bases, the J end lost 3 bases, and 15 bases lay between the germline ends. Germline values: CDR1 SGHNT, CDR2 YYREEE (reference sequence).